Listed here is a single T cell receptor beta chain. What it binds is unknown. The data were taken from a study of OX40 agonist ivuxolimab in advanced cancers. On the study more broadly: The eligibility criteria allowed prior anti-PD-1, anti-PD-L1 or anti-CTLA-4 therapy, and 40% had some.

The study's findings and limits: In the 0.1 to 3.0 mg/kg range, CD4+ and CD8+ blood T cells had expanded clonally by week 6. Low clonal expansion, among the lowest seen, marked partial responders at 0.1-3.0 mg/kg.

Clones were sequenced by immunoSEQ multiplex PCR, and TCRdb holds only the in-frame ones, with some missing. Of fewer than 70,000 clones listed, about nine tenths are singletons. The investigators sampled blood at baseline, at cycle 4 day 1, and at cycle 7 day 1. The receptor was isolated from an adult with an advanced solid tumor such as melanoma, head and neck, liver or kidney cancer. The material was CD4+ or CD8+ T cells sorted from blood, obtained in a trial of the OX40 agonist ivuxolimab.

CDR3 bases: TGCGCCAGCAGCCAAGATCGGCAGGGGGAAGAGACCCAGTACTTC. This sequence encodes CASSQDRQGEETQYF. The V and J genes are TRBV4-1 and TRBJ2-5, with TRBD1 matching 7 bases. V shed 0 bases and J 3 bases; nucleotides not matched to a gene: 4. Germline CDR1 is MGHRA and CDR2 is YSYEKL. This CDR3 has 15 amino acids.